This T cell receptor (beta chain) was captured in a study of CD8 T cells in ankylosing spondylitis. General study results and limits: Several of the motif variants were reported before in synovial fluid and blood from reactive arthritis. Disease-linked clones bore a CD8+ phenotype, appearing relatively rarely in peripheral blood. Seemingly characteristic of ankylosing spondylitis blood was a TCR beta motif consisting of about 8 highly homologous variants. In ankylosing spondylitis patients, matched synovial fluid reportedly showed significant enrichment of disease-linked clones.

V trimming: 5 bases; J trimming: 8 bases; junction bases outside the gene matches: 8. The CDR3 loop spans 13 amino acids. CDR1 is SGHTA, CDR2 FQGTGA, per germline. This clonotype was detected a few times. The antigen is undetermined. In TCRdb, the 5' RACE reads were re-called with MiXCR into one record per CDR3 protein. The table records about 400,000 distinct CDR3 sequences, 20% to 25% of them present only once. V and J are TRBV7-3 and TRBJ1-1, with 7 bases lining up with TRBD1. Specimen: blood, either unsorted or a sorted T cell fraction (not recorded which). The clonotype comes from a male donor with ankylosing spondylitis. The CDR3 reads CASSPGTVTEAFF. CDR3 bases: TGTGCCAGCAGCCCCGGGACAGTAACCGAAGCTTTCTTT.